A selection of T cell receptor beta chains follows, all from one sample in a study of blood T cell repertoires in COVID-19. The data were produced by immunoSEQ multiplex PCR, yet TCRdb's version contains in-frame clones alone and is incomplete. The table has 300,000 to 400,000 clones, around 87% seen once. The sequenced material came from PBMCs or T cells enriched from blood (not recorded which). The receptors here all came from a woman in her thirties with acute COVID-19. The CDR3 runs from the conserved cysteine through the conserved F or W. A D gene is named only where the DNA matches it firmly. For some rows the clone size is stated as once, few or many, or as a class when expanded; others skip it.

v_call: TRBV2; d_call: NA; j_call: TRBJ1-3; clone_size: NA; cdr3_aa: CASSEEAAASGNTIYF; cdr3_nt: TGTGCCAGCAGTGAAGAAGCAGCGGCCTCTGGAAACACCATATATTTT
v_call: TRBV7-3; d_call: NA; j_call: TRBJ2-3; clone_size: NA; cdr3_aa: CASSPGVYAGTDTQYF; cdr3_nt: TGTGCCAGCAGCCCCGGGGTCTATGCCGGCACAGATACGCAGTATTTT
v_call: TRBV6-5; d_call: NA; j_call: TRBJ2-2; clone_size: NA; cdr3_aa: CASRPKQVPTGELFF; cdr3_nt: TGTGCCAGCAGGCCCAAGCAGGTCCCGACCGGGGAGCTGTTTTTT
v_call: TRBV24-1; d_call: TRBD1; j_call: TRBJ2-7; clone_size: NA; cdr3_aa: CATSDYTGVEQYF; cdr3_nt: TGTGCCACCAGTGATTATACAGGGGTCGAGCAGTACTTC
v_call: TRBV7-8; d_call: NA; j_call: TRBJ2-3; clone_size: NA; cdr3_aa: CASSLAGGRADTQYF; cdr3_nt: TGTGCCAGCAGCTTAGCAGGAGGAAGGGCAGATACGCAGTATTTT
v_call: TRBV29-1; d_call: TRBD1; j_call: TRBJ1-5; clone_size: NA; cdr3_aa: CSFLAGTGLYNQPQHF; cdr3_nt: TGCAGCTTCCTGGCCGGGACAGGGTTGTATAATCAGCCCCAGCATTTT
v_call: TRBV3-1/TRBV3-2; d_call: NA; j_call: TRBJ1-3; clone_size: NA; cdr3_aa: CASSQGAGSSGNTIYF; cdr3_nt: TGTGCCAGCAGCCAAGGGGCGGGAAGCTCTGGAAACACCATATATTTT
v_call: TRBV9; d_call: TRBD1; j_call: TRBJ2-7; clone_size: once; cdr3_aa: CASSPQGQFSYEQYF; cdr3_nt: TGTGCCAGCAGCCCCCAGGGACAGTTTTCCTACGAGCAGTACTTC
v_call: TRBV4-3; d_call: TRBD1; j_call: TRBJ1-2; clone_size: once; cdr3_aa: CASSQRTGVNYGYTF; cdr3_nt: TGCGCCAGCAGCCAGAGGACAGGGGTGAACTATGGCTACACCTTC
v_call: TRBV30; d_call: NA; j_call: TRBJ1-5; clone_size: NA; cdr3_aa: CASGREGQPQHF; cdr3_nt: TGTGCCTCAGGCAGGGAGGGACAGCCCCAGCATTTT
v_call: TRBV29-1; d_call: TRBD1; j_call: TRBJ2-3; clone_size: NA; cdr3_aa: CSVYLGTDPGYTQYF; cdr3_nt: TGCAGCGTCTACCTTGGGACAGACCCGGGGTATACGCAGTATTTT
v_call: TRBV7-3; d_call: NA; j_call: TRBJ2-3; clone_size: NA; cdr3_aa: CASSDSGGADTDTQYF; cdr3_nt: TGTGCCAGCAGCGACTCTGGGGGCGCCGACACAGATACGCAGTATTTT
v_call: TRBV5-6; d_call: NA; j_call: TRBJ1-1; clone_size: NA; cdr3_aa: CASSLEPAEEAFF; cdr3_nt: TGTGCCAGCAGCTTGGAGCCAGCGGAAGAAGCTTTCTTT
v_call: TRBV28; d_call: NA; j_call: TRBJ2-5; clone_size: NA; cdr3_aa: CASSPWQGGETQYF; cdr3_nt: TGTGCCAGCAGTCCTTGGCAGGGTGGAGAGACCCAGTACTTC
v_call: TRBV24-1; d_call: NA; j_call: TRBJ2-1; clone_size: NA; cdr3_aa: CATSDRMVRDTNYNEQFF; cdr3_nt: TGTGCCACCAGTGATCGAATGGTCCGGGACACCAACTACAATGAGCAGTTCTTC
v_call: TRBV5-4; d_call: TRBD1; j_call: TRBJ2-7; clone_size: NA; cdr3_aa: CASSLVGTGAYEQYF; cdr3_nt: TGTGCCAGCAGCTTGGTTGGGACAGGGGCGTACGAGCAGTACTTC
v_call: TRBV19; d_call: NA; j_call: TRBJ2-1; clone_size: NA; cdr3_aa: CASSITGLGLYNEQFF; cdr3_nt: TGTGCCAGTAGTATAACTGGGCTTGGCCTCTACAATGAGCAGTTCTTC
v_call: TRBV5-1; d_call: NA; j_call: TRBJ1-1; clone_size: NA; cdr3_aa: CASSLIYMNTEAFF; cdr3_nt: TGCGCCAGCAGCTTGATATACATGAACACTGAAGCTTTCTTT
v_call: TRBV7-2; d_call: NA; j_call: TRBJ1-3; clone_size: NA; cdr3_aa: CASSYDSQKPLNTIYF; cdr3_nt: TGTGCCAGCAGCTACGATTCACAGAAGCCCTTAAACACCATATATTTT
v_call: TRBV7-3; d_call: NA; j_call: TRBJ1-3; clone_size: NA; cdr3_aa: CASSLALLGNTIYF; cdr3_nt: TGTGCCAGCAGCTTAGCCTTACTTGGAAACACCATATATTTT
v_call: TRBV12-5; d_call: NA; j_call: TRBJ1-2; clone_size: NA; cdr3_aa: CASGLVHRVGVNYGYTF; cdr3_nt: TGTGCTAGTGGTTTGGTACACAGGGTGGGTGTGAACTATGGCTACACCTTC
v_call: TRBV6-4; d_call: NA; j_call: TRBJ2-3; clone_size: NA; cdr3_aa: CASSDKAGAPTDTQYF; cdr3_nt: TGTGCCAGCAGTGACAAGGCGGGGGCCCCCACAGATACGCAGTATTTT
v_call: TRBV9; d_call: NA; j_call: TRBJ2-3; clone_size: NA; cdr3_aa: CASSLSDTQYF; cdr3_nt: TGTGCCAGCAGCCTCTCGGATACGCAGTATTTT
v_call: TRBV3-1/TRBV3-2; d_call: NA; j_call: TRBJ2-2; clone_size: NA; cdr3_aa: CASSQDLEGTGELFF; cdr3_nt: TGTGCCAGCAGCCAAGATCTGGAGGGAACCGGGGAGCTGTTTTTT
v_call: TRBV2; d_call: NA; j_call: TRBJ1-1; clone_size: NA; cdr3_aa: CASSFQGNTEAFF; cdr3_nt: TGTGCCAGCAGTTTTCAGGGGAACACTGAAGCTTTCTTT
v_call: TRBV24-1; d_call: TRBD1; j_call: TRBJ1-5; clone_size: NA; cdr3_aa: CATSGADRGGSNQPQHF; cdr3_nt: TGTGCCACCAGTGGGGCGGACAGGGGCGGGAGCAATCAGCCCCAGCATTTT
v_call: TRBV7-2; d_call: TRBD1; j_call: TRBJ2-1; clone_size: NA; cdr3_aa: CASSSPPGQAYNEQFF; cdr3_nt: TGTGCCAGCAGCTCACCGCCGGGACAGGCTTACAATGAGCAGTTCTTC
v_call: TRBV2; d_call: TRBD1; j_call: TRBJ1-6; clone_size: NA; cdr3_aa: CASSYRGHVNSPLHF; cdr3_nt: TGTGCCAGCAGTTACAGGGGCCACGTTAATTCACCCCTCCACTTT
v_call: TRBV4-3; d_call: TRBD2; j_call: TRBJ2-7; clone_size: NA; cdr3_aa: CASSQDLGSGGPVEQYF; cdr3_nt: TGCGCCAGCAGCCAAGATTTGGGCAGCGGGGGGCCTGTTGAGCAGTACTTC
v_call: TRBV28; d_call: NA; j_call: TRBJ2-7; clone_size: once; cdr3_aa: CASSSGQYEQYF; cdr3_nt: TGTGCCAGCAGTTCCGGACAGTACGAGCAGTACTTC
v_call: TRBV7-9; d_call: TRBD1; j_call: TRBJ2-7; clone_size: NA; cdr3_aa: CASSLETGRASYEQYF; cdr3_nt: TGTGCCAGCAGCCTCGAGACAGGGCGGGCATCCTACGAGCAGTACTTC
v_call: TRBV5-1; d_call: NA; j_call: TRBJ2-3; clone_size: NA; cdr3_aa: CASRLGTLYTDTQYF; cdr3_nt: TGCGCCAGCAGACTCGGGACTCTCTACACAGATACGCAGTATTTT
v_call: TRBV6-2/TRBV6-3; d_call: TRBD1; j_call: TRBJ1-5; clone_size: NA; cdr3_aa: CASSYAIGQGAYQPQHF; cdr3_nt: TGTGCCAGCAGTTACGCTATAGGACAGGGGGCTTATCAGCCCCAGCATTTT
v_call: TRBV2; d_call: TRBD1; j_call: TRBJ1-4; clone_size: NA; cdr3_aa: CATRTGGVEKLFF; cdr3_nt: TGTGCCACCCGTACAGGGGGCGTAGAAAAACTGTTTTTT
v_call: TRBV7-2; d_call: TRBD1; j_call: TRBJ1-2; clone_size: NA; cdr3_aa: CASSLRQGPFYGYTF; cdr3_nt: TGTGCCAGCAGCCTCAGACAGGGCCCTTTTTATGGCTACACCTTC
v_call: TRBV19; d_call: NA; j_call: TRBJ1-4; clone_size: NA; cdr3_aa: CASSHSRQLFF; cdr3_nt: TGTGCCAGTAGTCACAGCCGTCAGCTGTTTTTT
v_call: TRBV4-1; d_call: NA; j_call: TRBJ1-6; clone_size: NA; cdr3_aa: CASSQGVLTGTYSYNSPLHF; cdr3_nt: TGCGCCAGCAGCCAAGGGGTCTTGACGGGTACCTACTCCTATAATTCACCCCTCCACTTT
v_call: TRBV24-1; d_call: TRBD2; j_call: TRBJ2-1; clone_size: NA; cdr3_aa: CATSSSGGFNEQFF; cdr3_nt: TGTGCCACCAGTTCCAGCGGGGGTTTTAATGAGCAGTTCTTC
v_call: TRBV7-2; d_call: TRBD2; j_call: TRBJ2-3; clone_size: NA; cdr3_aa: CASSLVGLAGVTDTQYF; cdr3_nt: TGTGCCAGCAGCTTAGTAGGACTAGCGGGGGTCACAGATACGCAGTATTTT
v_call: TRBV12-5; d_call: TRBD1; j_call: TRBJ1-4; clone_size: NA; cdr3_aa: CASGTGTGNNEKLFF; cdr3_nt: TGTGCTAGTGGTACAGGGACAGGGAATAATGAAAAACTGTTTTTT
v_call: TRBV6-1; d_call: TRBD2; j_call: TRBJ2-5; clone_size: NA; cdr3_aa: CASSERRPIAGQETQYF; cdr3_nt: TGTGCCAGCAGTGAAAGACGTCCTATAGCGGGTCAAGAGACCCAGTACTTC
v_call: TRBV27; d_call: TRBD1; j_call: TRBJ1-1; clone_size: NA; cdr3_aa: CASTSGGLGTEAFF; cdr3_nt: TGTGCCAGCACCTCAGGGGGATTGGGTACTGAAGCTTTCTTT
v_call: TRBV5-1; d_call: TRBD2; j_call: TRBJ2-1; clone_size: NA; cdr3_aa: CASSSFVAGTYNEQFF; cdr3_nt: TGCGCCAGCAGCTCCTTTGTAGCGGGGACTTACAATGAGCAGTTCTTC
v_call: TRBV19; d_call: NA; j_call: TRBJ1-5; clone_size: few; cdr3_aa: CASSTRGSNQPQHF; cdr3_nt: TGTGCCAGTAGTACAAGAGGGAGCAATCAGCCCCAGCATTTT
v_call: TRBV3-1/TRBV3-2; d_call: NA; j_call: TRBJ2-7; clone_size: NA; cdr3_aa: CASSQDWGGEQYF; cdr3_nt: TGTGCCAGCAGCCAGGACTGGGGTGGAGAGCAGTACTTC
v_call: TRBV4-1; d_call: NA; j_call: TRBJ2-3; clone_size: NA; cdr3_aa: CASSQPRSYTQYF; cdr3_nt: TGCGCCAGCAGCCAACCAAGGAGCTATACGCAGTATTTT
v_call: TRBV7-9; d_call: NA; j_call: TRBJ1-3; clone_size: NA; cdr3_aa: CASSLSRTGNTIYF; cdr3_nt: TGTGCCAGCAGCTTATCCAGAACTGGAAACACCATATATTTT
v_call: TRBV15; d_call: NA; j_call: TRBJ1-6; clone_size: NA; cdr3_aa: CATSRDTRGGGSTLHF; cdr3_nt: TGTGCCACCAGCAGAGACACTAGGGGGGGTGGTTCAACCCTCCACTTT
v_call: TRBV18; d_call: NA; j_call: TRBJ2-7; clone_size: NA; cdr3_aa: CASSPEWESYEQYF; cdr3_nt: TGTGCCAGCTCACCAGAATGGGAGAGCTACGAGCAGTACTTC
v_call: TRBV14; d_call: NA; j_call: TRBJ2-3; clone_size: once; cdr3_aa: CASSRPRGGPDYTQYF; cdr3_nt: TGTGCCAGCAGCCGTCCGAGGGGGGGGCCCGATTATACGCAGTATTTT
v_call: TRBV6-5; d_call: TRBD1; j_call: TRBJ1-2; clone_size: NA; cdr3_aa: CASRQTGLYGYTF; cdr3_nt: TGTGCCAGCAGACAGACAGGGCTCTATGGCTACACCTTC
v_call: TRBV6-5; d_call: TRBD2; j_call: TRBJ2-2; clone_size: NA; cdr3_aa: CASSSFLAGGTGELFF; cdr3_nt: TGTGCCAGCAGTTCGTTCCTAGCGGGTGGGACCGGGGAGCTGTTTTTT
v_call: TRBV10-3; d_call: TRBD1; j_call: TRBJ1-5; clone_size: NA; cdr3_aa: CAISEPGQGNQPQHF; cdr3_nt: TGTGCCATCAGTGAACCGGGACAGGGGAATCAGCCCCAGCATTTT
v_call: TRBV3-1/TRBV3-2; d_call: NA; j_call: TRBJ2-2; clone_size: NA; cdr3_aa: CASSQALVSTGELFF; cdr3_nt: TGTGCCAGCAGCCAAGCTCTAGTCAGCACCGGGGAGCTGTTTTTT